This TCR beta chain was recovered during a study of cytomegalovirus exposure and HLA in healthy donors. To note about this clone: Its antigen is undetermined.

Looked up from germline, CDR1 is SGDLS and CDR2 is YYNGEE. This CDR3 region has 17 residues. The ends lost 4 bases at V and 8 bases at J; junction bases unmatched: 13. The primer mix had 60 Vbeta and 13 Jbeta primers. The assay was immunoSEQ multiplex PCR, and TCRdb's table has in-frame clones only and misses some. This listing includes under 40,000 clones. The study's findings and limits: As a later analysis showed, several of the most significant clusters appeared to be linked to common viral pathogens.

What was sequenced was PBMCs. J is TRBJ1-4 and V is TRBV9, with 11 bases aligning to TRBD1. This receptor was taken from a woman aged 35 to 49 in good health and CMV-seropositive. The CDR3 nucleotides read TGTGCCAGCAGCCATGGGACAGGGGGTAAAACAGGAGAAAAACTGTTTTTT. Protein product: CASSHGTGGKTGEKLFF.